Below are 24 T cell receptor beta chains sequenced from a single sample in a study of PD-1 blockade in classical Hodgkin lymphoma. Time point noted: cycle 4 day 1 (C4D1), after five to seven weeks of nivolumab. Each and every patient relapsed after autologous stem cell transplantation, and patients got differing brentuximab vedotin exposure. Some clones are missing from TCRdb's copy, which holds only in-frame ones; the method was immunoSEQ multiplex PCR. The sample yields tens of thousands of clones, approximately 90% seen once. Sequences were derived from peripheral blood mononuclear cells (PBMCs), sampled before the fourth cycle of nivolumab. All receptors come from a human donor with classical Hodgkin lymphoma.

This clone was seen just once. The chain uses TRBV25-1 and TRBJ2-2; D is perhaps TRBD1 (6 bases). Between the trimmed V and J ends, which lost 4 bases and 0 bases, there was a span of 9 bases. The CDR3 runs to 15 residues. CDR1 is MGHDK, CDR2 SYGVNS, per germline. CDR3 in amino acids: CASSVWDTNTGELFF. CDR3 nucleotides: TGTGCCAGCAGTGTATGGGACACGAACACCGGGGAGCTGTTTTTT. Variable domain in full (rest from reference TRBV25-1 and TRBJ2-2): EADIYQTPRYLVIGTGKKITLECSQTMGHDKMYWYQQDPGMELHLIHYSYGVNSTEKGDLSSESTVSRIRTEHFPLTLESARPSHTSQYLCASSVWDTNTGELFFGEGSRLTVL.

This clone appeared a single time. The chain links TRBV27 to TRBJ2-3; 8 bases are shared with TRBD2. Germline V gene lookup returns CDR1 MNHEY and CDR2 SMNVEV (reference sequence). The CDR3 runs 21 residues. Trimming removed 0 bases from V and 0 bases from J; junction bases left unmatched: 17. CDR3 nucleotide sequence: TGTGCCAGCAGTTTATCGCGGGCAGGGAGCTTCGGCGGGGGGAGCACAGATACGCAGTATTTT. This sequence encodes CASSLSRAGSFGGGSTDTQYF.

This chain connects TRBV5-1 to TRBJ1-4, with a weak D call TRBD1 (5 bases). CDR1 is SGHRS and CDR2 is YFSETQ in the germline V gene. Trimming stripped 1 base from V and 1 base from J, with 8 bases between. The CDR3 covers 15 residues. CDR3 in amino acids: CASSLTGVTNEKLFF. DNA for the CDR3: TGCGCCAGCAGCTTGACAGGAGTAACTAATGAAAAACTGTTTTTT.

This clone was recorded only once. The genes are TRBV28 and TRBJ2-7; D may be TRBD1 or TRBD2 (5 bases each). V was shortened by 4 bases and J by 7 bases, with 23 bases between the two germline ends. The germline V gene encodes CDR1 MDHEN and CDR2 SYDVKM. The CDR3 loop spans 16 amino acids. The CDR3 protein is CASSSFSGTAYVEQYF. CDR3 DNA sequence: TGTGCCAGCAGTTCTTTTTCCGGGACGGCCTACGTTGAGCAGTACTTC.

The chain has TRBV10-1 and TRBJ1-1; the D gene is possibly TRBD1 (6 bases). Trimming took off 8 bases at V and 1 base at J, with 17 bases between the two ends. This CDR3 is built from 15 residues. CDR1 and CDR2 from the germline V gene are WNHNN and SYGVQD (reference sequence). CDR3 sequence (DNA): TGCGCCAGCGGATCAAACAGGGCCGCGAACACTGAAGCTTTCTTT. Residues: CASGSNRAANTEAFF.

The CDR3 DNA sequence: TGTGCCAGCAGCCTTGGGACCGTGAACACTGAAGCTTTCTTT. Translated, it gives CASSLGTVNTEAFF. J is TRBJ1-1 and V is TRBV5-4; D possibly corresponds to TRBD1 (5 bases). The CDR3 has 14 residues. The ends were cut back, 4 bases at V and 0 bases at J, with 10 bases in the middle. CDR1 is SGHNT and CDR2 is YYREEE in the germline V gene (reference sequence). The variable domain in full, with the rest retrieved from reference TRBV5-4 and TRBJ1-1, is ETGVTQSPTHLIKTRGQQVTLRCSSQSGHNTVSWYQQALGQGPQFIFQYYREEENGRGNFPPRFSGLQFPNYSSELNVNALELDDSALYLCASSLGTVNTEAFFGQGTRLTVV.

The chain is built from TRBV11-2 and TRBJ2-7; no clear D. The V gene's germline CDR1 is SGHAT and CDR2 FQNNGV. This CDR3 contains 11 residues. V was trimmed by 3 bases and J by 2 bases, leaving 2 bases between them. The CDR3 coding sequence is TGTGCCAGCAGCTTTACCTACGAGCAGTACTTC. The encoded protein is CASSFTYEQYF.

The chain has TRBV5-6 and TRBJ2-7; maybe TRBD1 (5 bases). Per the germline V gene, CDR1 is SGHDT and CDR2 is YYEEEE. V shed 0 bases and J shed 0 bases, with 13 bases lying between them. The CDR3 consists of 16 residues. CDR3: CASSLVGAAYSYEQYF. CDR3 DNA sequence: TGTGCCAGCAGCTTGGTAGGGGCAGCCTACTCCTACGAGCAGTACTTC.

This chain uses TRBV9 with TRBJ1-2; D is possibly TRBD1 (6 bases). The CDR3 totals 14 residues. The germline gives CDR1 SGDLS, CDR2 YYNGEE. Trimming cost V 0 bases and J 8 bases, with 14 bases left between them. This chain's CDR3 is CASSVGGGLGGYTF. CDR3 in DNA: TGTGCCAGCAGCGTAGGCGGGGGGCTTGGAGGCTACACCTTC.

The rearrangement links TRBV6-5 to TRBJ1-2; D unclear. Germline CDR1 and CDR2: MNHEY and SVGAGI. V lost 4 bases to trimming and J lost 4 bases, with 13 bases between them. The CDR3 runs to 14 residues. The CDR3 nucleotides read TGTGCCAGCAGTTTGGACCACCGCACCTATGGCTACACCTTC. This encodes CASSLDHRTYGYTF.

V and J are TRBV7-2 and TRBJ2-7; D unclear. Germline V CDR1 and CDR2: SGHTA, FQGNSA. V was cut by 1 base and J by 2 bases, with 9 bases left in between. The CDR3 consists of 14 residues. CDR3 nucleotides: TGTGCCAGCAGCTTAGAGGTCGGTACCTACGAGCAGTACTTC. Its translation is CASSLEVGTYEQYF.

The chain recombines TRBV5-1 with TRBJ2-7, with D tentatively TRBD2 (5 bases). Germline CDR1 SGHRS, CDR2 YFSETQ. This CDR3 has 14 amino acids. Trimming stripped 8 bases from V and 1 base from J, with 16 bases between. This chain's CDR3 is CASRREIRSYEQYF. In DNA, the CDR3 is TGCGCCAGTCGCCGGGAAATACGATCCTACGAGCAGTACTTC.

CDR3 DNA: TGTGCCTGGAGCTGGGGTATTGGCACTGAAGCTTTCTTT. Its protein is CAWSWGIGTEAFF. The chain uses TRBV30 and TRBJ1-1; D not resolved. V was pared by 3 bases and J by 4 bases, with 12 bases between. CDR3 length: 13 amino acids. The germline gives CDR1 GTSNPN, CDR2 SVGIG (reference sequence).

The chain uses TRBV27 and TRBJ1-1; a possible D gene is TRBD1 (5 bases). The germline V gene encodes CDR1 MNHEY and CDR2 SMNVEV (reference sequence). V was trimmed by 6 bases and J by 1 base, leaving 9 bases between them. The CDR3 is 13 residues long. CDR3 nucleotide sequence: TGTGCCAGCAGCCTACAGGAGAACACTGAAGCTTTCTTT. The encoded protein is CASSLQENTEAFF.

The rearrangement uses TRBV27 and TRBJ1-6, with a possible D match to TRBD1 (6 bases). Trimming left V 8 bases short and J 8 bases short, with 19 bases between. Germline loops: CDR1 MNHEY, CDR2 SMNVEV (reference sequence). The CDR3 is made up of 15 amino acids. CDR3 loop: CASQQGIDRDSPLHF. The CDR3 nucleotides are TGTGCCAGCCAACAGGGCATCGATCGGGATTCACCCCTCCACTTT.

This chain connects TRBV9 to TRBJ2-2, with D unclear. This CDR3 has 15 amino acids. Trimming shortened V by 4 bases and J by 5 bases, and 15 bases separated the two germline ends. Germline CDR1 is SGDLS and CDR2 is YYNGEE. The CDR3 region is CASSSPPWGTGELFF. For the CDR3, the DNA is TGTGCCAGCAGCTCACCCCCCTGGGGTACCGGGGAGCTGTTTTTT.

This chain uses TRBV7-9 with TRBJ2-7; maybe TRBD1 (6 bases). Per the germline V gene, CDR1 is SEHNR and CDR2 is FQNEAQ (reference sequence). V lost 5 bases to trimming and J lost 1 base, with 18 bases between them. CDR3 length equals 16 residues. The CDR3 DNA reads TGTGCCAGCAGCCCGCCGTTACAGGGCAAGTCCTACGAGCAGTACTTC. Translated: CASSPPLQGKSYEQYF.

The chain combines TRBV19 with TRBJ2-1; 9 nucleotides agree with TRBD2. J was trimmed by 8 bases and V by 1 base; bases with no gene match: 6. CDR1 LNHDA and CDR2 SQIVND come from the germline V gene (reference sequence). The CDR3 is 15 amino acids. The CDR3 spells CASSIVLAGNYEQFF. The CDR3, as DNA: TGTGCCAGTAGTATAGTCCTAGCGGGGAACTATGAGCAGTTCTTC.

V and J are TRBV7-3 and TRBJ2-3; no clear D gene. V was pared by 4 bases and J by 2 bases, with 1 base between. The length of the CDR3 is 11 residues. CDR1 is SGHTA and CDR2 is FQGTGA in the germline V gene. The CDR3 DNA follows: TGTGCCAGCAGCTCCACAGATACGCAGTATTTT. Translating gives CASSSTDTQYF.

This clone has only one observation. The rearrangement uses TRBV11-2 and TRBJ1-2, with a tentative D call TRBD1 (6 bases). Germline-derived CDR1 and CDR2 are SGHAT and FQNNGV. Trimming removed 5 bases at V and 4 bases at J, with 26 bases between. The CDR3 covers 18 residues. The CDR3 spells CASSVQQGRLPSLYGYTF. The CDR3 bases are TGTGCCAGCAGCGTGCAGCAGGGGCGCCTCCCCAGTCTCTATGGCTACACCTTC.

The chain has TRBV2 and TRBJ2-7; weak D call: TRBD1 (6 bases). The CDR3 spans 19 residues. The germline gives CDR1 SNHLY, CDR2 FYNNEI. The V gene lost 4 bases and the J gene lost 2 bases, with 27 bases spanning the gap. The CDR3 reads CASSALTGSIQGSPYEQYF. The CDR3 DNA sequence: TGTGCCAGCAGTGCATTGACAGGTTCAATACAGGGTAGCCCCTACGAGCAGTACTTC.

The chain links TRBV28 to TRBJ2-1; 10 bases are a match to TRBD2. CDR1 and CDR2 from the germline V gene are MDHEN and SYDVKM. Unmatched junction bases numbered 8, after V lost 1 base and J lost 14 bases. This CDR3 has 14 residues. Written as DNA, the CDR3 is TGTGCCAGCAGTTTATTTTCTAGCGGGGGATTGAAGTTCTTC. Protein product: CASSLFSSGGLKFF.

This clone has more than one count but fewer than ten. The chain has TRBV7-9 and TRBJ1-5, with D uncertain. Looked up from germline, CDR1 is SEHNR and CDR2 is FQNEAQ (reference sequence). V dropped 2 bases and J dropped 2 bases, with 19 bases sitting between them. The CDR3 is made up of 18 amino acids. CDR3 amino acids: CASSLIGGGLLGNQPQHF. CDR3 in DNA: TGTGCCAGCAGCTTAATTGGTGGCGGCCTCCTGGGCAATCAGCCCCAGCATTTT.

The sample holds one count of this clone. The V gene is TRBV6-5, the J gene TRBJ2-1; D ambiguous. The CDR3 runs 14 residues. CDR1 is MNHEY and CDR2 is SVGAGI in the germline V gene. Deletions cut 2 bases from V and 8 bases from J, with 13 bases between. The CDR3 sequence is CASSYGEPVYEQFF. In DNA form, the CDR3 reads TGTGCCAGCAGTTACGGGGAACCCGTCTATGAGCAGTTCTTC.